This T cell receptor beta chain was sequenced for a study of control samples from healthy donors and cancer patients. Sequenced by immunoSEQ multiplex PCR; TCRdb stores in-frame clones only, minus some. The data contain more than 85,000 clones, under 90% of them singletons. Trimming removed 2 bases at V and 4 bases at J, with 15 bases between. This CDR3 spans 16 amino acids. Germline V gene sequence: CDR1 MNHNS, CDR2 SASEGT. The chain is built from TRBV6-1 and TRBJ2-1; D possibly corresponds to TRBD2 (6 bases). Sequences were obtained from blood. This clonotype was sampled from a woman aged 50 to 65 in good health. CDR3 nucleotides: TGTGCCAGCAGTGAATTTCCCTCGGGACTTTACAATGAGCAGTTCTTC. Protein product: CASSEFPSGLYNEQFF.